This T cell receptor beta chain derives from a study of OX40 agonist ivuxolimab in advanced cancers. Autoimmune disease history or systemic immunosuppression meant exclusion. TCRdb's table, derived via immunoSEQ multiplex PCR, lists solely in-frame clones and lacks some. The repertoire includes around 100,000 clones, about 89% of them detected once, and 0.16% sits in the top ten. A word on this clone: Antigen: not known.

Study-level findings and limits: In a subset of nonresponders, normalized T-cell clonal expansion was also low. Relative to CD4+ cells, CD8+ T cells on average had more expanded clones. The investigators did not determine what antigen specificity the expanded peripheral T cells had.

The origin of this receptor is an adult with an advanced solid tumor such as melanoma, head and neck, liver or kidney cancer. The sample here was CD4+ or CD8+ T cells sorted from blood, taken in a trial of the OX40 agonist ivuxolimab.

CDR3: CASTAHKNGREQYF. As DNA, the CDR3 is TGTGCCTCCACCGCCCACAAAAATGGACGCGAGCAGTACTTC. The rearrangement links TRBV21-1 to TRBJ2-7. TRBV21-1 is a documented pseudogene. This CDR3 comprises 14 residues.